This T cell receptor beta chain derives from a study of T cell repertoires in cytomegalovirus infection. Notes on the study in general: Frequencies of public TCR beta families were cumulated, and this identified carriers of CMV plus the relevant HLA.

This clonotype was observed a few times. Antigen specificity is unknown. TCRdb recomputed calls from the reads with MiXCR, one row per CDR3 protein. The sample records fewer than 850,000 distinct CDR3 sequences, approximately 32% being singletons. Trimming at V came to 7 bases and at J to 2 bases, leaving 5 bases not matched to a gene. CDR1 MNHNS and CDR2 SASEGT come from the germline V gene. CDR3 size: 14 residues. The sequenced sample was cultured CD8+ T cells from PBMCs, obtained from culture after CMV antigen stimulation. This rearrangement joins TRBV6-1 to TRBJ2-7; 10 nucleotides agree with TRBD2. The TCR sequence derives from a human donor in good health (CMV status not recorded). Some clones in this sample may be carry-over from other donors' samples. CDR3 DNA sequence: TGTGCCAGCAAGCGAGCGGGAGGGGCCTACGAGCAGTACGTC. Its translation: CASKRAGGAYEQYV.